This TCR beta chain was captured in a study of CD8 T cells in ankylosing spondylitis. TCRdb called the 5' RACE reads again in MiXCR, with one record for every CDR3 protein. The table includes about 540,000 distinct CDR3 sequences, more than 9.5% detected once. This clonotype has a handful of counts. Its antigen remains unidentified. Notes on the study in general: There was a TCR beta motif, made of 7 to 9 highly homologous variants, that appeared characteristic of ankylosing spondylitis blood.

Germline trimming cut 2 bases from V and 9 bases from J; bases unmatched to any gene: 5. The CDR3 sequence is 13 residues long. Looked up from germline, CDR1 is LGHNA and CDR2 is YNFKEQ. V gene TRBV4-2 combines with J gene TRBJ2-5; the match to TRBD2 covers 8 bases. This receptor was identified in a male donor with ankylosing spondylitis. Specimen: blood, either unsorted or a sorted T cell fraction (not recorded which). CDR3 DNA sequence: TGTGCCAGCAGCCAACCCCGGGAGGGGCCCCAGTACTTC. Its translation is CASSQPREGPQYF.